These 2 T cell receptor beta chains share one sample of origin, sequenced in a study of cytomegalovirus exposure and HLA in healthy donors. Primers included in the PCR were 60 Vbeta and 13 Jbeta primers. The protocol was immunoSEQ multiplex PCR, while the TCRdb copy is restricted to in-frame clones and leaves out a portion. In the table there are 100,000 to 150,000 clones, about 71% of which are singletons. Sequencing was carried out using PBMCs. These receptors originate from a woman between 45 and 65 years old in good health and CMV-seronegative.

The chain uses TRBV15 and TRBJ1-2; D perhaps matches TRBD1 (5 bases). V gave up 0 bases and J gave up 8 bases, with 19 bases separating them. The length of the CDR3 is 16 residues. Germline V CDR1 and CDR2: LNHNV, YYDKDF (reference sequence). CDR3 bases: TGTGCCACCAGCAGAGATCGTTTCTTGGACAAAGTCGGCTACACCTTC. Encoded protein: CATSRDRFLDKVGYTF.

The chain uses TRBV19 and TRBJ2-5; TRBD1 is a possible D gene (6 bases). The closer fit of TRBJ2-7 to the DNA end suggests the J call may be wrong. The CDR3 has 13 residues. Germline-derived CDR1 and CDR2 are LNHDA and SQIVND (reference sequence). The CDR3 reads CASSPTGSYEQYF. The DNA of the CDR3 is TGTGCCAGTAGTCCCACAGGGTCCTACGAGCAGTACTTC.